Following are 8 T cell receptor beta chains from one sample sequenced in a study of T cell responses to AZD1222 COVID-19 vaccine. Sequencing was performed with immunoSEQ multiplex PCR; in TCRdb, only in-frame clones are kept and a portion is missing. The sample contains about 160,000 clones, more than 75% of which appear only once. This specimen was peripheral blood, taken 28 days after the second AZD1222 dose. These receptors were taken from an adult who received the AZD1222 COVID-19 vaccine.

This chain uses TRBV3-1 (or the pseudogene TRBV3-2) with TRBJ1-3, with 10 bases fitting TRBD1. V was pared by 4 bases and J by 3 bases, with 3 bases of the junction left unmatched. Germline lookup yields CDR1 LGHDT and CDR2 YNNKEL (reference sequence). CDR3 size: 15 residues. The DNA of the CDR3 is TGTGCCAGCAGCCCGACAGGGGGCAGTGGAAACACCATATATTTT. Translating it yields CASSPTGGSGNTIYF.

This chain connects TRBV5-4 to TRBJ1-4, with 8 nucleotides matching TRBD1. CDR3 length: 15 amino acids. The V segment lost 2 bases and the J segment 5 bases; nucleotides outside the gene matches: 5. Germline V gives CDR1 SGHNT, CDR2 YYREEE (reference sequence). CDR3 bases: TGTGCCAGCAGCTTAAAGGCAGGGGGCAATGAAAAACTGTTTTTT. Translating it yields CASSLKAGGNEKLFF.

The V call is TRBV5-4, the J call TRBJ2-7; 8 bases agree with TRBD1. The CDR3 length is 16 residues. With 3 bases clipped from V and 2 bases from J, the junction kept 10 bases outside the gene matches. Germline CDR1 reads SGHNT; CDR2 reads YYREEE (reference sequence). CDR3 in DNA: TGTGCCAGCAGCTCGAGACCGGGACAGGACACCTACGAGCAGTACTTC. Its translation: CASSSRPGQDTYEQYF.

The chain links TRBV4-2 to TRBJ2-2; D ambiguous. The CDR3 runs 16 residues. Per the germline V gene, CDR1 is LGHNA and CDR2 is YNFKEQ. The ends were cut back, 1 base at V and 3 bases at J, with 12 bases in the middle. DNA for the CDR3: TGTGCCAGCAGCCAAGTTCACAGCGACTACACCGGGGAGCTGTTTTTT. This codes for CASSQVHSDYTGELFF.

The V call is TRBV5-6, the J call TRBJ1-6; TRBD1 aligns across 8 bases. This CDR3 contains 15 residues. After removal of 4 bases from V and 5 bases from J, the junction contained 5 bases not matched to a gene. Germline V gene data show CDR1 as SGHDT and CDR2 as YYEEEE. The CDR3 protein is CASSLGTGDNSPLHF. In nucleotides, the CDR3 is TGTGCCAGCAGCCTTGGGACAGGAGATAATTCACCCCTCCACTTT.

V gene TRBV7-9 combines with J gene TRBJ1-4; tentatively, D is TRBD1 (5 bases). The germline V gene has CDR1 SEHNR and CDR2 FQNEAQ (reference sequence). The CDR3 has 15 residues. Trimming left V 4 bases short and J 7 bases short, with 16 bases between. CDR3 sequence reads: CASSSTAGVGEKLFF. The DNA of the CDR3 is TGTGCCAGCAGCTCCACTGCGGGGGTGGGTGAAAAACTGTTTTTT.

The rearrangement joins TRBV5-5 to TRBJ1-2, with TRBD1 matching over 7 bases. CDR1 and CDR2 from the germline V gene are SGHKS and YYEKEE (reference sequence). Trimming cost V 2 bases and J 7 bases; bases outside gene matches: 5. This CDR3 spans 13 amino acids. Here the CDR3 reads CASSFADRSGYTF. DNA for the CDR3: TGTGCCAGCAGCTTTGCGGACAGGTCTGGCTACACCTTC. The full variable domain, rest sourced from reference TRBV5-5 and TRBJ1-2, is DAGVTQSPTHLIKTRGQQVTLRCSPISGHKSVSWYQQVLGQGPQFIFQYYEKEERGRGNFPDRFSARQFPNYSSELNVNALLLGDSALYLCASSFADRSGYTFGSGTRLTVV.

The chain uses TRBV3-1 (or the pseudogene TRBV3-2) and TRBJ2-7; D gene ambiguous. CDR1 LGHDT and CDR2 YNNKEL come from the germline V gene (reference sequence). Trimming cost V 7 bases and J 3 bases, with 16 bases left between them. The CDR3 spans 14 residues. The CDR3 bases are TGTGCCAGCACCCGGACGGCTGGTATCTACGAGCAGTACTTC. Translated, it gives CASTRTAGIYEQYF.